The 31 T cell receptor beta chains given below trace back to one sample, sequenced in a study of response to subunit inactivated influenza vaccine. From the RT-PCR reads, TCRdb called clonotypes with MiXCR, one entry per CDR3 protein. Here the sample spans a few hundred thousand distinct CDR3 sequences, 9.5% to 13% being singletons. Sample: PBMCs from blood, taken roughly 47 days after vaccination. The receptors originated from a man aged 50-60 years who received an inactivated influenza vaccine.

This clonotype has a count of ten or more. This chain links TRBV29-1 with TRBJ2-3; 12 positions agree with TRBD2. Germline loops: CDR1 SQVTM, CDR2 ANQGSEA. V lost 7 bases and J lost 3; bases outside the gene matches: 5. The CDR3 contains 14 residues. The CDR3 here is CSEKLAGGTDTQYF. The CDR3 nucleotides are TGCAGCGAGAAACTAGCGGGGGGAACAGATACGCAGTATTTT.

This clonotype was seen ten or more times. This chain connects TRBV5-5 to TRBJ2-1; the D is unclear. This CDR3 comprises 13 residues. V lost 1 base to trimming and J lost 4 bases, with 6 bases between them. The germline V gene has CDR1 SGHKS and CDR2 YYEKEE (reference sequence). In DNA form, the CDR3 reads TGTGCCAGCAGCTTGTCACAGTACAATGAGCAGTTCTTC. Translating it yields CASSLSQYNEQFF.

The chain is built from TRBV2 and TRBJ1-2, with TRBD1 as a possible D gene (5 bases). Per the germline V gene, CDR1 is SNHLY and CDR2 is FYNNEI. The V gene lost 5 bases and the J gene lost 0 bases, with 13 bases spanning the gap. The CDR3 sequence is 15 residues long. The CDR3 loop is CASSSDSRSNYGYTF. The DNA of the CDR3 is TGTGCCAGCAGTTCAGACAGCCGATCTAACTATGGCTACACCTTC.

This clonotype has just a few counts. The gene calls are TRBV7-9 and TRBJ1-2, with D uncertain. Germline V lookup: CDR1 SEHNR, CDR2 FQNEAQ (reference sequence). CDR3 length equals 14 residues. The germline V and J ends were trimmed by 1 base and 0 bases, with 6 bases remaining between them. CDR3: CASSLVQPNYGYTF. The DNA for the CDR3 is TGTGCCAGCAGCTTAGTCCAACCTAACTATGGCTACACCTTC.

V usage is TRBV5-1 and J usage is TRBJ2-3; 9 positions agree with TRBD2. The CDR3 length is 15 residues. The J segment lost 4 bases and the V segment lost 4 bases, leaving 7 bases of the junction unmatched. CDR1 and CDR2 from the germline V gene are SGHRS and YFSETQ. In DNA form, the CDR3 reads TGCGCCAGCAGCGTCCCTAGCGGGGCAGCAGATACGCAGTATTTT. Encoded protein: CASSVPSGAADTQYF.

V and J are TRBV20-1 and TRBJ2-4; a weak D match, TRBD1 (6 bases). The CDR3 runs to 15 residues. V lost 0 bases, J lost 0 bases, and 9 bases lay in between. CDR1 and CDR2 from the germline V gene are DFQATT and SNEGSKA (reference sequence). The CDR3 DNA is TGCAGTGCTAGAGAGGACAGTCTAGCCAAAAACATTCAGTACTTC. It is translated as CSAREDSLAKNIQYF.

This clonotype was detected ten times or more. The chain recombines TRBV6-2 or TRBV6-3 with TRBJ2-7; D remains ambiguous. Per germline, CDR1 MNHEY and CDR2 SVGEGT. Trimming removed 6 bases at V and 4 bases at J, with 10 bases between. This CDR3 has 12 residues. The CDR3 loop is CASRSVGYEQYF. CDR3 sequence (DNA): TGTGCCAGCAGATCTGTGGGATACGAGCAGTACTTC.

The chain uses TRBV12-3 or TRBV12-4 and TRBJ2-7; no definite D call. Trimming stripped 3 bases from V and 11 bases from J, with 14 bases between. The CDR3 covers 12 residues. The CDR3 DNA is TGTGCCAGCAGTTTTGATGTGGGGATGAAGTACTTC. Translation: CASSFDVGMKYF.

V usage is TRBV29-1 and J usage is TRBJ2-7; D is ambiguous. The germline CDR1 and CDR2 sequences are SQVTM and ANQGSEA. This CDR3 has 14 residues. With 1 base removed from V and 7 bases from J, the gap between germline ends came to 17 bases. In DNA form, the CDR3 reads TGCAGCGTTGAAGGCTGGGAAAATAAGAGGGAGCAGTACTTC. It encodes CSVEGWENKREQYF.

This clonotype has a handful of counts. The chain employs TRBV5-1 and TRBJ1-1, with D possibly being TRBD1 (5 bases). The CDR3 sequence is 17 residues long. CDR1 and CDR2 from the germline V gene are SGHRS and YFSETQ. V lost 5 bases and J 9 bases, leaving 29 bases between the germline ends. The CDR3 DNA reads as TGCGCCAGCAGTAGCGAAAAAGGACATACGCTTCAGCGGCAAGCTTTCTTT. Amino acids: CASSSEKGHTLQRQAFF.

There are many counts of this clonotype. The chain recombines TRBV12-3 or TRBV12-4 with TRBJ2-5; D possibly corresponds to TRBD1 (7 bases). The CDR3 loop spans 15 amino acids. V was shortened by 4 bases and J by 5 bases, with 17 bases between the two germline ends. Here the CDR3 reads CASSSGGQTTETQYF. The DNA for the CDR3 is TGTGCCAGCAGTTCCGGGGGACAGACAACGGAGACCCAGTACTTC.

This clonotype was detected many times. The chain has TRBV20-1 and TRBJ2-7; D remains unclear. Trimming took 5 bases from V and 6 from J, leaving 8 bases between them. Germline assignment: CDR1 DFQATT and CDR2 SNEGSKA (reference sequence). The CDR3 covers 10 residues. CDR3 region: CSAQDFEQYF. CDR3 nucleotide sequence: TGCAGTGCTCAGGATTTCGAGCAGTACTTC.

This clonotype was observed a handful of times. The rearrangement links TRBV9 to TRBJ2-7, with no clear D. Germline CDR1 is SGDLS and CDR2 is YYNGEE. Trimming took off 0 bases at V and 6 bases at J, with 13 bases between the two ends. This CDR3 is 14 amino acids long. Here the CDR3 reads CASSVDTTRSEQYF. The CDR3 coding sequence is TGTGCCAGCAGCGTAGACACAACACGAAGCGAGCAGTACTTC.

The chain uses TRBV4-1 and TRBJ2-3; a possible D gene is TRBD1 (6 bases). Germline V gene sequence: CDR1 MGHRA, CDR2 YSYEKL. The CDR3 contains 16 residues. V lost 3 bases and J lost 6, with 19 bases in between. In DNA form, the CDR3 reads TGCGCCAGCAGCCAGGGGTTAACAGGGCCCAGGGATACGCAGTATTTT. This codes for CASSQGLTGPRDTQYF.

This clonotype occurred a few times. The rearrangement joins TRBV5-1 to TRBJ1-1; no clear D gene. Trimming stripped 2 bases from V and 2 bases from J, with 13 bases between. The CDR3 loop spans 15 amino acids. The germline V gene encodes CDR1 SGHRS and CDR2 YFSETQ. This CDR3 reads CASSFLVSRNTEAFF. In nucleotides, the CDR3 is TGCGCCAGCAGCTTTCTTGTTAGCAGAAACACTGAAGCTTTCTTT.

The table lists this clonotype with a few counts. The chain has TRBV20-1 and TRBJ1-2; 11 bases are a match to TRBD1. The germline CDR1 and CDR2 sequences are DFQATT and SNEGSKA (reference sequence). Losses at the gene ends were 1 base for V and 4 bases for J; bases not matched to a gene: 8. The CDR3 length is 16 residues. As DNA, the CDR3 is TGCAGTGCTAGAGCACAAGGACAGGGGGCGCGCTATGGCTACACCTTC. Protein: CSARAQGQGARYGYTF.

Ten or more counts support this clonotype. The J gene is TRBJ2-3, the V gene TRBV15, with unresolved D. Germline CDR1 is LNHNV and CDR2 is YYDKDF (reference sequence). The CDR3 runs to 12 residues. Trimming cost V 8 bases and J 1 base, with 7 bases left between them. Written as DNA, the CDR3 is TGTGCCACCGACATGGGCACAGATACGCAGTATTTT. Translating it yields CATDMGTDTQYF.

This clonotype has only a few counts. This chain connects TRBV20-1 to TRBJ1-1, with D tentatively TRBD1 (6 bases). The CDR3 is 15 amino acids. Germline loops: CDR1 DFQATT, CDR2 SNEGSKA (reference sequence). The V gene lost 5 bases and the J gene lost 4 bases, with 20 bases spanning the gap. The CDR3 nucleotides are TGCAGTGCTGCTCGAGTTGGGGGGGCAGGCACTGAAGCTTTCTTT. Translating it yields CSAARVGGAGTEAFF.

The rearrangement joins TRBV7-6 to TRBJ2-1; the match to TRBD2 covers 7 bases. The CDR3 loop spans 16 amino acids. Trimming at V came to 6 bases and at J to 4 bases, leaving 12 bases not matched to a gene. The V gene's germline CDR1 is SGHVS and CDR2 FNYEAQ. In DNA, the CDR3 is TGTGCCAGCAGAAATAGGGTGGGGGAGGGATACAATGAGCAGTTCTTC. It codes for CASRNRVGEGYNEQFF. Full variable domain (outside the CDR3, taken from reference TRBV7-6 and TRBJ2-1): GAGVSQSPRYKVTKRGQDVALRCDPISGHVSLYWYRQALGQGPEFLTYFNYEAQQDKSGLPNDRFSAERPEGSISTLTIQRTEQRDSAMYRCASRNRVGEGYNEQFFGPGTRLTVL.

This clonotype was counted at least ten times. The V and J genes are TRBV12-3 or TRBV12-4 and TRBJ2-2; 10 bases map to TRBD2. The V segment lost 4 bases and the J segment 5 bases; nucleotides outside the gene matches: 7. The CDR3 spans 16 residues. The CDR3 DNA sequence: TGTGCCAGCAGTTCCGGACTAGCGGAAACTACCGGGGAGCTGTTTTTT. Translating it yields CASSSGLAETTGELFF.

This sequence joins TRBV4-1 and TRBJ2-2, with a tentative D call TRBD1 (6 bases). The V end was cut by 1 base, the J end by 6 bases, with 9 bases between. Germline-derived CDR1 and CDR2 are MGHRA and YSYEKL. This CDR3 has 14 amino acids. For the CDR3, the DNA is TGCGCCAGCAGCCAAGTACAGGGTTCCGGGGAGCTGTTTTTT. As protein: CASSQVQGSGELFF.

The chain is built from TRBV20-1 and TRBJ2-1, with 7 bases aligning to TRBD1. Germline loops: CDR1 DFQATT, CDR2 SNEGSKA (reference sequence). J gave up 4 bases and V 6 bases, and 6 bases lay outside the gene matches. This CDR3 is 13 amino acids long. The CDR3 here is CSAMGQIYNEQFF. DNA of the CDR3: TGCAGTGCGATGGGACAGATTTACAATGAGCAGTTCTTC.

There are a few counts of this clonotype. The chain links TRBV6-2 or TRBV6-3 to TRBJ2-2, with 7 bases that match TRBD2. The CDR3 runs to 15 residues. V lost 6 bases and J lost 2; bases outside the gene matches: 6. CDR1 is MNHEY and CDR2 is SVGEGT in the germline V gene. The CDR3 sequence: CASRASGSNTGELFF. DNA for the CDR3: TGTGCCAGCAGGGCTAGCGGCTCAAACACCGGGGAGCTGTTTTTT.

The genes are TRBV18 and TRBJ1-1, with D possibly being TRBD1 (6 bases). The CDR3 runs to 13 residues. Germline-derived CDR1 and CDR2 are KGHSH and LQKENI. V lost 5 bases, J lost 1 base, and 8 bases lay in between. The CDR3 nucleotides read TGTGCCAGCTCAGGACAGTCGAACACTGAAGCTTTCTTT. As protein: CASSGQSNTEAFF. Full variable domain (rest looked up from reference TRBV18 and TRBJ1-1): NAGVMQNPRHLVRRRGQEARLRCSPMKGHSHVYWYRQLPEEGLKFMVYLQKENIIDESGMPKERFSAEFPKEGPSILRIQQVVRGDSAAYFCASSGQSNTEAFFGQGTRLTVV.

This clonotype was detected only a few times. The chain carries TRBV9 and TRBJ2-5; D not resolved. CDR1 is SGDLS and CDR2 is YYNGEE in the germline V gene. Trimming shortened V by 0 bases and J by 4 bases, and 13 bases separated the two germline ends. CDR3 length equals 15 residues. CDR3 loop: CASSVGSRPAETQYF. The CDR3 DNA sequence: TGTGCCAGCAGCGTAGGAAGTAGGCCGGCAGAGACCCAGTACTTC.

This clonotype was counted between two and nine times. This chain links TRBV5-1 with TRBJ2-3; D is undetermined. The V gene lost 0 bases and the J gene lost 6 bases, with 11 bases spanning the gap. CDR1 and CDR2 (germline): SGHRS, YFSETQ. CDR3 size: 14 residues. This chain's CDR3 is CASSLAQPRDTQYF. The CDR3 bases are TGCGCCAGCAGCTTGGCCCAGCCGAGGGATACGCAGTATTTT.

This clonotype came up many times. V gene TRBV29-1 combines with J gene TRBJ2-7, with TRBD1 matching over 10 bases. Germline V gene sequence: CDR1 SQVTM, CDR2 ANQGSEA. The CDR3 has 15 amino acids. Germline trimming cut 2 bases from V and 4 bases from J; bases unmatched to any gene: 8. CDR3 sequence: CSVERTGGRPYEQYF. The DNA for the CDR3 is TGCAGCGTTGAACGGACAGGGGGAAGGCCATACGAGCAGTACTTC.

V and J are TRBV30 and TRBJ2-1, with 9 bases matching TRBD1. This CDR3 has 14 amino acids. The germline CDR1 and CDR2 sequences are GTSNPN and SVGIG (reference sequence). V shed 5 bases and J 4 bases; nucleotides not matched to a gene: 6. CDR3 residues: CAWASGQGYNEQFF. CDR3 DNA sequence: TGTGCCTGGGCATCGGGACAGGGATACAATGAGCAGTTCTTC.

Ten or more counts support this clonotype. This chain connects TRBV10-3 to TRBJ2-7; D is unclear. The germline V and J ends were trimmed by 4 bases and 0 bases, with 13 bases remaining between them. The germline gives CDR1 ENHRY, CDR2 SYGVKD. The CDR3 covers 15 residues. The CDR3 here is CAISGTAVGSYEQYF. CDR3 sequence (DNA): TGTGCCATCAGTGGCACAGCCGTAGGCTCCTACGAGCAGTACTTC.

This clonotype has just a few counts. V usage is TRBV4-3 and J usage is TRBJ2-2; 11 positions agree with TRBD2. Germline trimming cut 1 base from V and 1 base from J; bases unmatched to any gene: 5. CDR3 length equals 18 residues. Germline CDR1 is LGHNA and CDR2 is YSLEER. The CDR3 protein is CASSQGRLAGGNTGELFF. CDR3 DNA: TGCGCCAGCAGCCAAGGTCGGCTAGCGGGGGGGAACACCGGGGAGCTGTTTTTT.

The chain uses TRBV6-2 or TRBV6-3 and TRBJ2-5; D is possibly TRBD1 (7 bases). The CDR3 has 16 residues. V lost 7 bases and J lost 0, with 18 bases in between. In germline, CDR1 is MNHEY, CDR2 SVGEGT. The CDR3 DNA reads as TGTGCCAGCAACCCATCAGGGGGGTGGTACCAAGAGACCCAGTACTTC. Amino acids: CASNPSGGWYQETQYF.